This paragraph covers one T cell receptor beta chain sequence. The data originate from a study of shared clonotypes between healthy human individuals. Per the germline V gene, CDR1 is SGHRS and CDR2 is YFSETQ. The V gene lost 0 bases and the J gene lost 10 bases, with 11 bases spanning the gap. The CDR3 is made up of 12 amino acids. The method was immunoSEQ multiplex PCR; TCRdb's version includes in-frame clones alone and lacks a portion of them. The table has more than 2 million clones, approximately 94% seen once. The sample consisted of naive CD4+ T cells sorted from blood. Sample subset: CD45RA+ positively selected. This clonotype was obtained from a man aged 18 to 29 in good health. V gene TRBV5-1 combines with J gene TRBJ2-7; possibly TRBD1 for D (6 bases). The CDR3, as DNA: TGCGCCAGCAGCTTGGATGGGACACCTCAGTACTTC. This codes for CASSLDGTPQYF.